A single sample is the source of the 27 T cell receptor beta chains below, sequenced in a study of blood T cell repertoires in COVID-19. Sequencing used immunoSEQ multiplex PCR; TCRdb keeps in-frame clones, though not all of them. This table holds more than 350,000 clones, about 89% found once. The sample taken for sequencing was peripheral blood. The source is a woman aged 25-40 years with COVID-19, enrolled during active disease.

The chain carries TRBV11-2 and TRBJ2-2; 7 positions match TRBD2. This CDR3 has 16 residues. The germline gives CDR1 SGHAT, CDR2 FQNNGV. V shed 2 bases, J shed 1 base, and the junction held 4 bases outside the gene matches. CDR3 residues: CASSLWASGNTGELFF. In nucleotides, the CDR3 is TGTGCCAGCAGCTTATGGGCTAGCGGGAACACCGGGGAGCTGTTTTTT.

The rearrangement uses TRBV9 and TRBJ1-2; 7 nucleotides line up with TRBD1. Germline values: CDR1 SGDLS, CDR2 YYNGEE. The V and J ends lost 3 bases and 4 bases, in that order; junction bases with no gene match: 3. The CDR3 is 13 amino acids. CDR3 sequence reads: CASSGGQAYGYTF. DNA of the CDR3: TGTGCCAGCAGCGGAGGACAGGCCTATGGCTACACCTTC.

V usage is TRBV7-9 and J usage is TRBJ2-2; 8 bases fit TRBD1. The germline gives CDR1 SEHNR, CDR2 FQNEAQ (reference sequence). This CDR3 comprises 15 residues. V dropped 5 bases and J dropped 6; count of bases not matched to a gene: 8. In nucleotides, the CDR3 is TGTGCCAGCAGCCCTTTGACAGGGGCCGCCGGGGAGCTGTTTTTT. Amino acid sequence: CASSPLTGAAGELFF.

About this clone: At the DNA level, this CDR3 is encoded by other sequences in the same sample as well. The V and J genes are TRBV11-2 and TRBJ2-2; the match to TRBD1 covers 8 bases. This CDR3 has 17 amino acids. The germline V gene has CDR1 SGHAT and CDR2 FQNNGV. The ends lost 0 bases at V and 1 base at J; junction bases unmatched: 4. The CDR3 sequence: CASSLEVTGVNTGELFF. The CDR3 region has the DNA TGTGCCAGCAGCTTAGAAGTGACAGGGGTGAACACCGGGGAGCTGTTTTTT.

The chain combines TRBV19 with TRBJ2-3; D unresolved. Trimming cost V 5 bases and J 3 bases, with 6 bases left between them. The CDR3 runs 12 residues. CDR1 and CDR2 (germline): LNHDA, SQIVND (reference sequence). This CDR3 reads CASSSLTDTQYF. The CDR3 DNA follows: TGTGCCAGTAGTTCTTTAACAGATACGCAGTATTTT.

V is TRBV6-5 and J is TRBJ2-3; no clear D. The CDR3 runs to 11 residues. Trimming shortened V by 7 bases and J by 11 bases, and 13 bases separated the two germline ends. In germline, CDR1 is MNHEY, CDR2 SVGAGI. The CDR3 reads CASNNQIGQYF. CDR3 in DNA: TGTGCCAGCAACAATCAGATTGGGCAGTATTTT.

The chain is built from TRBV30 and TRBJ1-5; unclear D gene. The CDR3 covers 14 residues. Germline CDR1 is GTSNPN and CDR2 is SVGIG (reference sequence). Written as DNA, the CDR3 is TGTGCAATAGAACCGCCAGGAACAAATCAGCCCCAGCATTTT. The encoded protein is CAIEPPGTNQPQHF. Looking up the rest from reference TRBV30 and TRBJ1-5 gives the full variable domain: SQTIHQWPATLVQPVGSPLSLECTVEGTSNPNLYWYRQAAGRGLQLLFYSVGIGQISSEVPQNLSASRPQDRQFILSSKKLLLSDSGFYLCAIEPPGTNQPQHFGDGTRLSIL.

The chain employs TRBV28 and TRBJ1-4; D is unresolved. CDR3 length: 10 amino acids. With 7 bases removed from V and 7 bases from J, the gap between germline ends came to 4 bases. Germline V gives CDR1 MDHEN, CDR2 SYDVKM. For the CDR3, the DNA is TGTGCCAGCAACGGTGAAAAACTGTTTTTT. Protein sequence: CASNGEKLFF. The full variable domain, its missing parts supplied by reference TRBV28 and TRBJ1-4, is DVKVTQSSRYLVKRTGEKVFLECVQDMDHENMFWYRQDPGLGLRLIYFSYDVKMKEKGDIPEGYSVSREKKERFSLILESASTNQTSMYLCASNGEKLFFGSGTQLSVL.

This clone has just one count. V is TRBV12-3 or TRBV12-4 and J is TRBJ1-2, with 9 bases aligning to TRBD1. This CDR3 is 13 amino acids long. Trimming removed 3 bases from V and 6 bases from J; junction bases left unmatched: 2. The CDR3 reads CASSFGQGHGYTF. For the CDR3, the DNA is TGTGCCAGCAGTTTTGGACAGGGGCATGGCTACACCTTC.

This clone has just one count. This chain uses TRBV15 with TRBJ1-2, with TRBD1 as a possible D gene (6 bases). V dropped 1 base and J dropped 5 bases, with 8 bases sitting between them. Germline V CDR1 and CDR2: LNHNV, YYDKDF (reference sequence). The CDR3 spans 13 residues. The CDR3 nucleotides are TGTGCCACCAGCAGAGGGACAGTTTATGGCTACACCTTC. It encodes CATSRGTVYGYTF.

J is TRBJ1-2 and V is TRBV4-3; D call uncertain. Germline loops: CDR1 LGHNA, CDR2 YSLEER. Trimming pared 1 base from V and 2 bases from J, leaving 11 bases between. CDR3 length equals 15 residues. The CDR3 DNA sequence: TGCGCCAGCAGCCAAGGAGCGAACACAAACTATGGCTACACCTTC. Its translation: CASSQGANTNYGYTF.

The rearrangement uses TRBV10-3 and TRBJ2-2, with TRBD2 as a possible D gene (6 bases). The CDR3 length is 13 residues. Deletions cut 7 bases from V and 5 bases from J, with 11 bases between. Germline V gene sequence: CDR1 ENHRY, CDR2 SYGVKD. CDR3 bases: TGTGCCATCACCGGTGGGGGGACCGGGGAGCTGTTTTTT. The encoded protein is CAITGGGTGELFF.

With regard to this clone: The same CDR3 also results from other DNA sequences found in this sample. The chain combines TRBV29-1 with TRBJ2-7; tentatively, D is TRBD2 (5 bases). Germline V gives CDR1 SQVTM, CDR2 ANQGSEA. V was cut by 4 bases and J by 2 bases, with 9 bases left in between. The CDR3 runs to 12 residues. The CDR3 DNA reads as TGCAGCGTTGGGACTGGACCCTACGAGCAGTACTTC. Translation: CSVGTGPYEQYF.

The chain carries TRBV7-9 and TRBJ2-5; 10 nucleotides align to TRBD1. The CDR3 consists of 14 residues. V shed 3 bases, J shed 4 bases, and the junction held 2 bases outside the gene matches. CDR1 SEHNR and CDR2 FQNEAQ come from the germline V gene (reference sequence). CDR3 region: CASSFRTGGETQYF. The CDR3 DNA sequence: TGTGCCAGCAGCTTCCGGACAGGGGGAGAGACCCAGTACTTC. Complete variable domain (other parts from reference TRBV7-9 and TRBJ2-5): DTGVSQNPRHKITKRGQNVTFRCDPISEHNRLYWYRQTLGQGPEFLTYFQNEAQLEKSRLLSDRFSAERPKGSFSTLEIQRTEQGDSAMYLCASSFRTGGETQYFGPGTRLLVL.

This clone was detected only a few times. The chain is built from TRBV6-5 and TRBJ2-3; D is possibly TRBD2 (6 bases). The CDR3 consists of 14 residues. Germline lookup yields CDR1 MNHEY and CDR2 SVGAGI. Trimming removed 4 bases at V and 1 base at J, with 9 bases between. The CDR3, as DNA: TGTGCCAGCAGTTTCGGGACTCGCACAGATACGCAGTATTTT. Its protein is CASSFGTRTDTQYF.

The gene calls are TRBV3-1 (or the pseudogene TRBV3-2) and TRBJ2-7; D is unclear. Germline V gene data show CDR1 as LGHDT and CDR2 as YNNKEL (reference sequence). V was pared by 0 bases and J by 3 bases, with 15 bases between. The CDR3 contains 16 residues. CDR3 protein: CASSQDSQVHLYEQYF. The CDR3 nucleotides are TGTGCCAGCAGCCAAGATTCCCAGGTCCACCTCTACGAGCAGTACTTC.

V and J are TRBV12-3 or TRBV12-4 and TRBJ2-7; 7 positions match TRBD1. V was pared by 6 bases and J by 1 base, with 3 bases of the junction left unmatched. This CDR3 comprises 13 residues. CDR3 protein: CASRGTDSYEQYF. The CDR3 DNA is TGTGCCAGCAGGGGGACAGATTCCTACGAGCAGTACTTC.

This clone has a single count. The J gene is TRBJ2-5, the V gene TRBV11-2; possibly TRBD2 for D (6 bases). The CDR3 extends over 12 amino acids. Looked up from germline, CDR1 is SGHAT and CDR2 is FQNNGV. Trimming removed 5 bases at V and 4 bases at J, with 8 bases between. The CDR3 is CASSGGGETQYF. In DNA form, the CDR3 reads TGTGCCAGCAGCGGGGGAGGAGAGACCCAGTACTTC.

The CDR3 DNA sequence: TGTGCCAGTAGTATAGGGTACAGGGGCTCCTACGAGCAGTACTTC. Translated: CASSIGYRGSYEQYF. The J gene is TRBJ2-7, the V gene TRBV19; 7 bases align to TRBD1. The ends lost 1 base at V and 0 bases at J; junction bases unmatched: 3. The CDR3 runs to 15 residues. Germline CDR1 reads LNHDA; CDR2 reads SQIVND (reference sequence).

This clone was recorded a few times. The chain has TRBV7-9 and TRBJ1-4, with D unclear. In germline, CDR1 is SEHNR, CDR2 FQNEAQ (reference sequence). Trimming shortened V by 3 bases and J by 8 bases, and 13 bases separated the two germline ends. This CDR3 comprises 14 residues. This CDR3 reads CASSLRAGGEKLFF. In DNA, the CDR3 is TGTGCCAGCAGCTTGAGGGCAGGCGGGGAAAAACTGTTTTTT.

V usage is TRBV2 and J usage is TRBJ1-4; no definite D call. V was pared by 4 bases and J by 4 bases, with 10 bases between. The CDR3 has 14 amino acids. Per germline, CDR1 SNHLY and CDR2 FYNNEI. Here the CDR3 reads CASSGRGINEKLFF. CDR3 DNA: TGTGCCAGCAGTGGGCGCGGTATTAATGAAAAACTGTTTTTT.

This clone was recorded once. This chain links TRBV19 with TRBJ1-1; D ambiguous. V lost 8 bases and J 0 bases, leaving 7 bases between the germline ends. The CDR3 sequence is 12 residues long. Germline-derived CDR1 and CDR2 are LNHDA and SQIVND (reference sequence). CDR3 sequence (DNA): TGTGCCAGTTCAGAAATGAACACTGAAGCTTTCTTT. It encodes CASSEMNTEAFF.

Many counts were recorded for this clone. V gene TRBV6-1 combines with J gene TRBJ1-1, with no clear D. Deletions cut 3 bases from V and 10 bases from J, with 12 bases between. Germline loops: CDR1 MNHNS, CDR2 SASEGT. CDR3 length: 12 residues. The CDR3 is CASSDRGRRAFF. For the CDR3, the DNA is TGTGCCAGCAGTGACCGGGGAAGAAGAGCTTTCTTT.

The chain is built from TRBV15 and TRBJ1-1; D uncertain. Trimming cost V 0 bases and J 2 bases, with 10 bases left between them. Germline V gives CDR1 LNHNV, CDR2 YYDKDF (reference sequence). The CDR3 covers 15 residues. This chain's CDR3 is CATSRDLAANTEAFF. CDR3 coding DNA: TGTGCCACCAGCAGAGATCTAGCGGCAAACACTGAAGCTTTCTTT.

The chain combines TRBV7-3 with TRBJ2-1; D might be TRBD2 (5 bases). V shed 4 bases and J shed 0 bases, with 10 bases lying between them. The germline V gene encodes CDR1 SGHTA and CDR2 FQGTGA. The CDR3 has 15 residues. The CDR3 protein is CASSWTGSSYNEQFF. The CDR3 coding sequence is TGTGCCAGCAGCTGGACTGGCAGCTCCTACAATGAGCAGTTCTTC.

The rearrangement uses TRBV25-1 and TRBJ1-1, with no clear D. Germline CDR1 and CDR2: MGHDK and SYGVNS. The CDR3 sequence is 13 residues long. Trimming shortened V by 3 bases and J by 3 bases, and 8 bases separated the two germline ends. CDR3 sequence reads: CASSDTSYTEAFF. DNA of the CDR3: TGTGCCAGCAGTGATACATCTTACACTGAAGCTTTCTTT. The full variable domain, rest sourced from reference TRBV25-1 and TRBJ1-1, is EADIYQTPRYLVIGTGKKITLECSQTMGHDKMYWYQQDPGMELHLIHYSYGVNSTEKGDLSSESTVSRIRTEHFPLTLESARPSHTSQYLCASSDTSYTEAFFGQGTRLTVV.

The chain combines TRBV7-9 with TRBJ2-3, with D possibly TRBD2 on 6 matching bases. This CDR3 has 16 amino acids. From germline, CDR1 is SEHNR and CDR2 FQNEAQ (reference sequence). V gave up 1 base and J gave up 0 bases, with 11 bases separating them. CDR3 region: CASSLGTGLSTDTQYF. CDR3 nucleotides: TGTGCCAGCAGCTTAGGGACGGGACTCAGCACAGATACGCAGTATTTT. Complete variable domain (other parts from reference TRBV7-9 and TRBJ2-3): DTGVSQNPRHKITKRGQNVTFRCDPISEHNRLYWYRQTLGQGPEFLTYFQNEAQLEKSRLLSDRFSAERPKGSFSTLEIQRTEQGDSAMYLCASSLGTGLSTDTQYFGPGTRLTVL.